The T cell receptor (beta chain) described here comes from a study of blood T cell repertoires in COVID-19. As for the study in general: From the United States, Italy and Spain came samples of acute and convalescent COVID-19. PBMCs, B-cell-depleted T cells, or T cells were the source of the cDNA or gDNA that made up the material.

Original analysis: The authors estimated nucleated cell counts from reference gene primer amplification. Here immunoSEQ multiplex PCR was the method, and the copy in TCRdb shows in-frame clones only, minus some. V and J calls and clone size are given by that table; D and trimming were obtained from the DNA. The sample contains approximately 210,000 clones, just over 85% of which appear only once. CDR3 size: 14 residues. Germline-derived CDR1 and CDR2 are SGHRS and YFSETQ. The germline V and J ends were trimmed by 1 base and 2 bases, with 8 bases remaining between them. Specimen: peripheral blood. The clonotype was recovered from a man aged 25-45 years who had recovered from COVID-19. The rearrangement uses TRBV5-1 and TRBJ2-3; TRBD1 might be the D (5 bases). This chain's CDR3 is CASSLYRNTDTQYF. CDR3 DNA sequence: TGCGCCAGCAGCTTGTACAGGAACACAGATACGCAGTATTTT.